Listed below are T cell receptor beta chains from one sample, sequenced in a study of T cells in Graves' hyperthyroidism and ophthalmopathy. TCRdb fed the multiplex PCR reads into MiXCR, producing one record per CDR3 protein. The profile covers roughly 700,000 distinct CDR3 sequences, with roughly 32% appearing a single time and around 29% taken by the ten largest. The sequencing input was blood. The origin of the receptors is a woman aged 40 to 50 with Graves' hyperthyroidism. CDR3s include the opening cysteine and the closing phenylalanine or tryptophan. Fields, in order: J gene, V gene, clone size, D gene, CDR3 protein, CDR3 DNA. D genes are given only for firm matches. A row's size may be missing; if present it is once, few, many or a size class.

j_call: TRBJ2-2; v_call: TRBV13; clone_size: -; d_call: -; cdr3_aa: CASSDDPGHARRTGELFF; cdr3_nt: TGTGCCAGCAGCGACGACCCTGGGCATGCCAGACGAACCGGGGAGCTGTTTTTT
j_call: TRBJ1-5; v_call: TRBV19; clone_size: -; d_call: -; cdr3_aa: CAWSSGGAGQPQHF; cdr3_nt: TGTGCCTGGAGTAGCGGGGGCGCCGGTCAGCCCCAGCATTTT
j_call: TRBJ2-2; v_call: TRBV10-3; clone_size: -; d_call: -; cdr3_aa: CAISGLREDTGELFF; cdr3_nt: TGTGCCATCAGTGGTCTCAGGGAGGACACCGGGGAGCTGTTTTTT
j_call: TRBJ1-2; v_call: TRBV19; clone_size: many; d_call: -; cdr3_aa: CATQRAYGYTF; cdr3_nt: TGTGCCACCCAGCGGGCCTATGGCTACACCTTC
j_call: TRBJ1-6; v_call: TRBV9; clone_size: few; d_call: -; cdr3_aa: CASTPSGEAYNSPLHF; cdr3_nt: TGTGCCAGCACCCCCTCAGGAGAAGCATATAATTCACCCCTCCACTTT
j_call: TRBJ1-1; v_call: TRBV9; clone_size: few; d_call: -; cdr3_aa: CASSGGPRVTEGAFF; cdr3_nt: TGTGCCAGCAGCGGAGGACCCAGGGTTACCGAGGGAGCTTTCTTT
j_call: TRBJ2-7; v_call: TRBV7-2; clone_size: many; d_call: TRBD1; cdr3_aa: CASSEYPGQGYEQYF; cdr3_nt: TGTGCCAGCAGCGAATACCCGGGACAGGGTTACGAGCAGTACTTC
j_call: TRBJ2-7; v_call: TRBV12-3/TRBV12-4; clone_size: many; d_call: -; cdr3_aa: CASTLTAGASYEQYF; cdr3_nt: TGTGCCAGCACCTTAACAGCAGGGGCTTCCTACGAGCAGTACTTC
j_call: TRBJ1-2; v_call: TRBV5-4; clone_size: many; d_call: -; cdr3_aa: CASSPTSFYGYTF; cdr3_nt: TGTGCCAGCAGCCCGACAAGTTTCTATGGCTACACCTTC
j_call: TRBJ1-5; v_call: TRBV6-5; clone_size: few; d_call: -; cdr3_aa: CASSYSIGPGQPQHF; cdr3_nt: TGTGCCAGCAGTTACTCGATTGGGCCGGGTCAGCCCCAGCATTTT
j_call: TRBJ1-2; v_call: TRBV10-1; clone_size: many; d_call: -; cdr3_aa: CASSESGPLQGTF; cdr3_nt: TGCGCCAGCAGTGAGTCTGGACCCTTACAAGGCACCTTC
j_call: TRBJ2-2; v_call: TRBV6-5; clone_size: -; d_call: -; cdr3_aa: CASSYSLGRDGELFF; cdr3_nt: TGTGCCAGCAGTTACTCGCTCGGCAGGGACGGGGAGCTGTTTTTT
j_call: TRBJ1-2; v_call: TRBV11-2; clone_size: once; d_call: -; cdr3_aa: CASSPETKDYGYTF; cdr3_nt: TGTGCCAGCAGCCCAGAGACTAAGGACTATGGCTACACCTTC
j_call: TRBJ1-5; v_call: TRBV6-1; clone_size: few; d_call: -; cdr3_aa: CASSENRLQPQHF; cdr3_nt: TGTGCCAGCAGTGAAAACCGTCTTCAGCCCCAGCATTTT
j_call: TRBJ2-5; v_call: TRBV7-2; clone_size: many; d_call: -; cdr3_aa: CASSLGSGSETQYF; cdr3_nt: TGTGCCAGCAGCTTGGGTTCCGGGTCAGAGACCCAGTACTTC
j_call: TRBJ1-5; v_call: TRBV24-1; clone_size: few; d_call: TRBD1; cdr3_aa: CATATGGNQPQHF; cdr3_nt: TGTGCCACAGCCACAGGGGGTAATCAGCCCCAGCATTTT
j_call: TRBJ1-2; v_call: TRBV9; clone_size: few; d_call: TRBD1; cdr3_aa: CASSGLGGAYYGYTF; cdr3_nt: TGTGCCAGCAGCGGCCTAGGGGGCGCCTACTATGGCTACACCTTC
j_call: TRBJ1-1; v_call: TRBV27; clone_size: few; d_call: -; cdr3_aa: CASSFGPKGGAFF; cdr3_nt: TGTGCCAGCAGTTTCGGGCCTAAGGGGGGAGCTTTCTTT
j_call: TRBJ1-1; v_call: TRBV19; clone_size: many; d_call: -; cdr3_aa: CASSPGQGQAFF; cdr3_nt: TGTGCCAGTAGTCCGGGACAAGGCCAAGCTTTCTTT
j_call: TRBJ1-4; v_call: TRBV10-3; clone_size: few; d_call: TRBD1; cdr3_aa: CAISEWQGEQLFF; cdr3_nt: TGTGCCATCAGTGAGTGGCAGGGGGAACAACTGTTTTTT
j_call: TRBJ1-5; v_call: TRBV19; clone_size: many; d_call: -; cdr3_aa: CASKWGGDSQPQHF; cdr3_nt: TGTGCCAGTAAGTGGGGGGGAGACAGTCAGCCCCAGCATTTT
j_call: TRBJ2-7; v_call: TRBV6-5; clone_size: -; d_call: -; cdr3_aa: CASSYTYPFYEQYF; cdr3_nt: TGTGCCAGCAGTTACACCTATCCCTTCTACGAGCAGTACTTC
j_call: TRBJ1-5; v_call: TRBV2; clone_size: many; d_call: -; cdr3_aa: CASTQDSSPNQPQHF; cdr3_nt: TGTGCCAGCACTCAGGACAGTAGCCCCAATCAGCCCCAGCATTTT
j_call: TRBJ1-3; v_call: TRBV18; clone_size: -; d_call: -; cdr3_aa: CASSPVLGTGNTIYF; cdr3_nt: TGTGCCAGCTCACCAGTCTTGGGCACTGGAAACACCATATATTTT
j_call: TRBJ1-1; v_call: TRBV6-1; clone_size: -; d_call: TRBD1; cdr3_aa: CVSGTAQNTEAFF; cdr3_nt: TGTGTCAGTGGGACAGCTCAGAACACTGAAGCTTTCTTT
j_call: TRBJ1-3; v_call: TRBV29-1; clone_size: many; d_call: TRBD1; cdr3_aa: CSVVLDRGIGNTIYF; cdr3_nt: TGCAGCGTTGTCCTGGACAGGGGAATAGGGAACACCATATATTTT
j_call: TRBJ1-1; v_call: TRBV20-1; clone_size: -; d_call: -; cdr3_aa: CSARDMPQGEAFF; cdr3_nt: TGCAGTGCTAGAGATATGCCCCAGGGAGAAGCTTTCTTT
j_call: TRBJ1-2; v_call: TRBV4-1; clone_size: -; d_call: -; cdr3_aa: CASSHPVLGSNYGYTF; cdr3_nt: TGCGCCAGCAGCCACCCTGTGTTAGGGAGTAACTATGGCTACACCTTC
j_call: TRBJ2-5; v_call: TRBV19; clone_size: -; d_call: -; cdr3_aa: CASSISRGTETQYF; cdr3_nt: TGTGCCAGTAGTATCTCAAGGGGGACAGAGACCCAGTACTTC
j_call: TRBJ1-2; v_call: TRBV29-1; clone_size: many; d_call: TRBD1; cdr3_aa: CSGSDRVGYTF; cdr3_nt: TGCAGCGGATCCGACAGGGTGGGCTACACCTTC